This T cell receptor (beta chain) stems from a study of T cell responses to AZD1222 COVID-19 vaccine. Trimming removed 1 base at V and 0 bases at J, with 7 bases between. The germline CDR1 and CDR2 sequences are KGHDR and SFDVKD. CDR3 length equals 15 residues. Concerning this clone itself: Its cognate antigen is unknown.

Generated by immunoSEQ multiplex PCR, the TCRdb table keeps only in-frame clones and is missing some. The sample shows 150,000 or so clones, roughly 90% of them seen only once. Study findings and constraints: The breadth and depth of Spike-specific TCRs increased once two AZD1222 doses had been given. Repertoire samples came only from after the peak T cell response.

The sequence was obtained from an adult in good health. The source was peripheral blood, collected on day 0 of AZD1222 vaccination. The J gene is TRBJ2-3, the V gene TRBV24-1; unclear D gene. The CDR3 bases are TGTGCCACCAGTGATTTCCGCGGTAGCACAGATACGCAGTATTTT. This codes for CATSDFRGSTDTQYF.